A single sample gave rise to the 27 T cell receptor beta chains below, sequenced in a study of blood T cell repertoires in COVID-19 (TCRdb year 2020). Library generation was performed with the immunoSEQ multiplex PCR assay. Drawn from immuneACCESS, this table holds only the in-frame rearrangements with V and J called that TCRdb kept. Clones are partly lost; checked studies trace under half to an unresolved V gene and leave the rest unexplained. The sample records 270,000 or so clones, less than 85% of which are singletons. The ten largest clones represent 1.4% to 1.5% of the sample. Sequenced input: peripheral blood. The source of these receptors is a human donor with COVID-19, enrolled during active disease. The donor label of this sample is uncertain.

J is TRBJ2-1 and V is TRBV7-9; 8 nucleotides agree with TRBD2. Trimming at V came to 2 bases and at J to 8 bases, leaving 8 bases not matched to a gene. The length of the CDR3 is 15 residues. Germline CDR1 is SEHNR and CDR2 is FQNEAQ (reference sequence). The CDR3 is CASSLSGRDNDEQFF. The CDR3 DNA is TGTGCCAGCAGCTTAAGCGGGAGAGATAACGATGAGCAGTTCTTC.

The chain's CDR3 is CASSLGAGTGNNEQFF. The CDR3 nucleotides read TGCGCCAGCAGCTTGGGGGCCGGGACAGGGAACAATGAGCAGTTCTTC. The chain carries TRBV5-1 and TRBJ2-1; TRBD1 agrees at 9 bases. V gave up 0 bases and J gave up 5 bases; unmatched junction bases: 6. Germline values: CDR1 SGHRS, CDR2 YFSETQ. The CDR3 loop spans 16 amino acids.

The chain combines TRBV5-4 with TRBJ1-5; tentatively, D is TRBD1 (5 bases). The CDR3 extends over 14 amino acids. The V and J ends lost 7 bases and 5 bases respectively, with 16 bases between them. The germline V gene encodes CDR1 SGHNT and CDR2 YYREEE (reference sequence). The CDR3 nucleotides read TGTGCCAGCTCCATTCGGGGGTCGGATCAGCCCCAGCATTTT. The encoded protein is CASSIRGSDQPQHF.

The chain employs TRBV7-9 and TRBJ2-7; 7 bases match TRBD2. Germline values: CDR1 SEHNR, CDR2 FQNEAQ (reference sequence). This CDR3 comprises 14 residues. The CDR3 DNA reads as TGTGCTTCCCTGATCGTCCCGGGGGGCTACGAGCAGTACTTC. Its protein product is CASLIVPGGYEQYF.

This chain connects TRBV11-2 to TRBJ2-2, with 9 nucleotides matching TRBD1. The CDR3 contains 16 residues. The junction had 7 bases not matched to a gene; V was cut back by 3 bases and J by 5 bases. The germline gives CDR1 SGHAT, CDR2 FQNNGV. CDR3 amino acids: CASSLHPGQGTGELFF. In DNA, the CDR3 is TGTGCCAGCAGCTTGCATCCGGGACAGGGAACCGGGGAGCTGTTTTTT.

The chain couples TRBV7-2 to TRBJ2-3, with a possible D match to TRBD2 (5 bases). CDR3 length: 16 amino acids. The V end lost 5 bases, the J end lost 0 bases, and 15 bases lay between the germline ends. Germline CDR1 SGHTA, CDR2 FQGNSA. In DNA form, the CDR3 reads TGTGCCAGCAGCCGCAATCGAGCGGTAAGCACAGATACGCAGTATTTT. This codes for CASSRNRAVSTDTQYF. The entire variable domain, with the rest obtained from reference TRBV7-2 and TRBJ2-3, is as follows: GAGVSQSPSNKVTEKGKDVELRCDPISGHTALYWYRQSLGQGLEFLIYFQGNSAPDKSGLPSDRFSAERTGGSVSTLTIQRTQQEDSAVYLCASSRNRAVSTDTQYFGPGTRLTVL.

The table lists this clone with a count of one. V usage is TRBV19 and J usage is TRBJ1-5; D not certain. In germline, CDR1 is LNHDA, CDR2 SQIVND (reference sequence). V lost 3 bases and J 2 bases, leaving 11 bases between the germline ends. The CDR3 spans 15 residues. CDR3 residues: CASSIRGDGNQPQHF. CDR3 in DNA: TGTGCCAGTAGTATTCGGGGAGATGGCAATCAGCCCCAGCATTTT.

The CDR3 DNA follows: TGCGCCAGCAGTGACCCGGACCCGGGGGGCACAGATACGCAGTATTTT. Protein: CASSDPDPGGTDTQYF. The gene calls are TRBV10-1 and TRBJ2-3; D possibly corresponds to TRBD2 (6 bases). Trimming cost V 3 bases and J 1 base, with 14 bases left between them. The CDR3 has 16 amino acids. Germline loops: CDR1 WNHNN, CDR2 SYGVQD (reference sequence).

The CDR3 DNA reads as TGTGCCAGCAGCTTAACGGGACTAGCGGGAGTTACCTACGAGCAGTACTTC. As protein: CASSLTGLAGVTYEQYF. The V call is TRBV7-2, the J call TRBJ2-7; 14 bases line up with TRBD2. CDR1 SGHTA and CDR2 FQGNSA come from the germline V gene. V shed 2 bases, J shed 2 bases, and the junction held 5 bases outside the gene matches. This CDR3 has 17 residues.

The V and J genes are TRBV15 and TRBJ1-3; D unresolved. V lost 6 bases to trimming and J lost 0 bases, with 15 bases between them. CDR1 is LNHNV, CDR2 YYDKDF, per germline (reference sequence). This CDR3 comprises 16 residues. The CDR3 sequence: CATSPRLTSSGNTIYF. The CDR3 nucleotides are TGTGCCACCAGTCCTCGACTTACCAGCTCTGGAAACACCATATATTTT.

The chain employs TRBV6-2 or TRBV6-3 and TRBJ2-4, with 8 bases fitting TRBD2. Germline V gene data show CDR1 as MNHEY and CDR2 as SVGEGT. This CDR3 is 14 amino acids long. The junction had 6 bases not matched to a gene; V was cut back by 1 base and J by 10 bases. The CDR3 bases are TGTGCCAGCAGTTACTGGGCGGGAGGTGATATTCAGTACTTC. This translates into CASSYWAGGDIQYF.

The chain employs TRBV28 and TRBJ1-1, with TRBD1 matching 8 bases. V lost 6 bases and J lost 4; bases outside the gene matches: 10. This CDR3 has 15 amino acids. CDR1 and CDR2 from the germline V gene are MDHEN and SYDVKM. The CDR3 is CASSYQDRGVTEAFF. The DNA of the CDR3 is TGTGCCAGCAGCTACCAAGACAGGGGAGTCACTGAAGCTTTCTTT.

The CDR3 DNA is TGTGCCAGCAGGGGGCCTAATGAAAAACTGTTTTTT. Its protein is CASRGPNEKLFF. The rearrangement links TRBV6-5 to TRBJ1-4, with D maybe TRBD1 (5 bases). Germline V gene data show CDR1 as MNHEY and CDR2 as SVGAGI. Trimming cost V 6 bases and J 3 bases, with 5 bases left between them. The CDR3 contains 12 residues.

This chain links TRBV18 with TRBJ1-1; weak D call: TRBD1 (6 bases). Germline V CDR1 and CDR2: KGHSH, LQKENI. V shed 3 bases and J shed 4 bases, with 12 bases lying between them. This CDR3 has 14 residues. The CDR3 protein is CASSPWTDGTEAFF. CDR3 nucleotide sequence: TGTGCCAGCTCACCCTGGACAGATGGCACTGAAGCTTTCTTT.

The J gene is TRBJ2-3, the V gene TRBV28, with 13 bases identical to TRBD2. Germline V gene sequence: CDR1 MDHEN, CDR2 SYDVKM. The CDR3 covers 16 residues. In nucleotides, the CDR3 is TGTGCTATACTAGCGGGAGGGTCCGGGAGCACAGATACGCAGTATTTT. Residues: CAILAGGSGSTDTQYF.

The chain uses TRBV5-1 and TRBJ2-7, with TRBD2 identical over 8 bases. Germline trimming cut 0 bases from V and 6 bases from J; bases unmatched to any gene: 14. This CDR3 region has 17 residues. CDR1 and CDR2 from the germline V gene are SGHRS and YFSETQ. The CDR3 protein is CASSLGLGTRSLGEQYF. The CDR3 bases are TGCGCCAGCAGCTTGGGGTTGGGGACTAGGAGCTTGGGCGAGCAGTACTTC.

The J gene is TRBJ2-3, the V gene TRBV27, with TRBD1 as a possible D gene (6 bases). The CDR3 is 13 amino acids. V was pared by 6 bases and J by 9 bases, with 16 bases between. The germline CDR1 and CDR2 sequences are MNHEY and SMNVEV (reference sequence). The CDR3 nucleotides read TGTGCCAGCAGGCCACAGGGACACGGCACGCAGTATTTT. The encoded protein is CASRPQGHGTQYF.

The chain employs TRBV7-2 and TRBJ1-2; TRBD1 matches at 7 bases. J was trimmed by 8 bases and V by 3 bases; bases with no gene match: 6. The CDR3 is 13 residues long. The germline gives CDR1 SGHTA, CDR2 FQGNSA. CDR3 nucleotides: TGTGCCAGCAGCTTCGGACAGGATGAAGGCTACACCTTC. Its protein product is CASSFGQDEGYTF.

The rearrangement joins TRBV19 to TRBJ1-5; D is perhaps TRBD1 (5 bases). V was shortened by 5 bases and J by 2 bases, with 16 bases between the two germline ends. This CDR3 is built from 16 residues. CDR1 and CDR2 from the germline V gene are LNHDA and SQIVND (reference sequence). The CDR3 loop reads CASSPAGQGGNQPQHF. The CDR3 coding sequence is TGTGCCAGTAGTCCAGCAGGACAAGGCGGCAATCAGCCCCAGCATTTT.

In the case of this clone: Additional DNA sequences in this sample encode the identical CDR3. V and J are TRBV5-1 and TRBJ2-1; 9 bases agree with TRBD1. Germline V CDR1 and CDR2: SGHRS, YFSETQ. This CDR3 has 15 residues. Losses at the gene ends were 4 bases for V and 0 bases for J; bases not matched to a gene: 2. The chain's CDR3 is CASSPGQGSYNEQFF. For the CDR3, the DNA is TGCGCCAGCAGCCCGGGACAGGGCTCCTACAATGAGCAGTTCTTC.

The gene calls are TRBV3-1 (or the pseudogene TRBV3-2) and TRBJ2-5; D ambiguous. Germline values: CDR1 LGHDT, CDR2 YNNKEL (reference sequence). V was trimmed by 5 bases and J by 1 base, leaving 11 bases between them. The CDR3 runs to 14 residues. DNA for the CDR3: TGTGCCAGCAGCACCCGGTCGGTCCAAGAGACCCAGTACTTC. Encoded protein: CASSTRSVQETQYF.

The chain carries TRBV29-1 and TRBJ2-2; 10 bases are a match to TRBD2. The germline CDR1 and CDR2 sequences are SQVTM and ANQGSEA. V trimming: 4 bases; J trimming: 7 bases; junction bases outside the gene matches: 12. The CDR3 covers 16 residues. CDR3 bases: TGCAGCGTTGTTTTGGGGCTAGCGGGAGCGGGCGGGGAGCTGTTTTTT. Protein product: CSVVLGLAGAGGELFF.

This sequence joins TRBV19 and TRBJ2-2, with D possibly matching TRBD1 (5 bases). The CDR3 has 14 residues. The V end lost 1 base, the J end lost 6 bases, and 9 bases lay between the germline ends. Germline V lookup: CDR1 LNHDA, CDR2 SQIVND (reference sequence). CDR3 bases: TGTGCCAGTAGTATAGGCAGGGCCCCCGGGGAGCTGTTTTTT. Translated: CASSIGRAPGELFF.

The V and J genes are TRBV9 and TRBJ2-1, with 10 bases aligning to TRBD2. The CDR3 spans 17 residues. From germline, CDR1 is SGDLS and CDR2 YYNGEE. V was clipped by 0 bases and J by 10 bases; unmatched bases: 13. The DNA of the CDR3 is TGTGCCAGCAGCGTAGGTGGAGCGGGAGGGCCTTTGGGCGAGCAGTTCTTC. Protein product: CASSVGGAGGPLGEQFF. Full variable domain (remainder filled in from reference TRBV9 and TRBJ2-1): DSGVTQTPKHLITATGQRVTLRCSPRSGDLSVYWYQQSLDQGLQFLIQYYNGEERAKGNILERFSAQQFPDLHSELNLSSLELGDSALYFCASSVGGAGGPLGEQFFGPGTRLTVL.

The chain is built from TRBV4-3 and TRBJ1-1; D uncertain. V shed 1 base and J shed 5 bases, with 14 bases lying between them. The CDR3 extends over 15 amino acids. CDR1 and CDR2 (germline): LGHNA, YSLEER. The CDR3 DNA reads as TGCGCCAGCAGCCAAGTTTACGGGAGTGGGACTGAAGCTTTCTTT. It is translated as CASSQVYGSGTEAFF.

The chain recombines TRBV6-4 with TRBJ1-1, with 8 bases fitting TRBD1. The CDR3 sequence is 14 residues long. CDR1 MRHNA and CDR2 SNTAGT come from the germline V gene. J gave up 1 base and V 5 bases, and 3 bases lay outside the gene matches. Here the CDR3 reads CASSSQGGNTEAFF. For the CDR3, the DNA is TGTGCCAGCAGTTCACAGGGGGGGAACACTGAAGCTTTCTTT.

V usage is TRBV5-5 and J usage is TRBJ2-5; maybe TRBD1 (6 bases). The length of the CDR3 is 15 residues. Germline V lookup: CDR1 SGHKS, CDR2 YYEKEE (reference sequence). Trimming removed 4 bases from V and 3 bases from J, with 16 bases in between. The CDR3 coding sequence is TGTGCCAGCAGCGCCCCGGGACACCAGGAAGAGACCCAGTACTTC. Encoded protein: CASSAPGHQEETQYF.